This T cell receptor beta chain was sequenced in a study of blood T cell repertoires in COVID-19. The assay was immunoSEQ multiplex PCR, and TCRdb's table has in-frame clones only and misses some. The table includes 350,000 to 550,000 clones, around 88% detected once. Specimen: peripheral blood. This TCR was sampled from a woman in her twenties or thirties with acute or convalescent COVID-19.

CDR3: CASSYSTVQEAFF. CDR3 nucleotides: TGTGCCAGCAGTTACTCGACGGTACAGGAAGCTTTCTTT. V is TRBV6-6 and J is TRBJ1-1; D uncertain. The CDR3 has 13 residues. Germline loops: CDR1 MNHNY, CDR2 SVGAGI (reference sequence). V lost 0 bases to trimming and J lost 8 bases, with 10 bases between them.